A single sample is the source of the 10 T cell receptor beta chains below, sequenced in a study of CD8 T cell repertoires and HIV-1 epitope variants. Assay: immunoSEQ multiplex PCR; the TCRdb copy retains only in-frame clones and omits some. In the table there are around 4,800 clones, roughly two thirds of which are singletons. For these TCRs, the target antigens are not known. The sequenced sample consisted of cultured CD8+ T cells derived from PBMCs. The receptors were gathered from a male donor with HIV.

The CDR3 region is CASKGVVGWAESYSNQPQHF. DNA for the CDR3: TGTGCCAGTAAGGGCGTCGTGGGTTGGGCAGAATCTTATAGCAATCAGCCCCAGCATTTT. The V gene is TRBV19, the J gene TRBJ1-5; the D is unclear. The ends were cut back, 7 bases at V and 0 bases at J, with 28 bases in the middle. Germline CDR1 is LNHDA and CDR2 is SQIVND (reference sequence). This CDR3 comprises 20 residues.

The CDR3 here is CASSSMNTEAFF. The CDR3 DNA sequence: TGTGCCAGCAGCAGTATGAACACTGAAGCTTTCTTT. The rearrangement links TRBV7-6 to TRBJ1-1; D gene ambiguous. CDR1 SGHVS and CDR2 FNYEAQ come from the germline V gene. This CDR3 has 12 amino acids. Trimming cost V 5 bases and J 0 bases, with 4 bases left between them.

This sequence joins TRBV13 and TRBJ2-1, with 7 bases that match TRBD2. The germline V gene encodes CDR1 PRHDT and CDR2 FYEKMQ (reference sequence). The CDR3 consists of 13 residues. V shed 5 bases and J 9 bases; nucleotides not matched to a gene: 7. The CDR3 nucleotides read TGTGCCAGCAGCGTTATCGGGGAGGGTGAGCAGTTCTTC. Translation: CASSVIGEGEQFF. Filled out from reference TRBV13 and TRBJ2-1, the complete variable domain reads AAGVIQSPRHLIKEKRETATLKCYPIPRHDTVYWYQQGPGQDPQFLISFYEKMQSDKGSIPDRFSAQQFSDYHSELNMSSLELGDSALYFCASSVIGEGEQFFGPGTRLTVL.

J is TRBJ2-7 and V is TRBV5-1; TRBD2 aligns across 13 bases. Trimming at V came to 3 bases and at J to 4 bases, leaving 7 bases not matched to a gene. The CDR3 consists of 16 residues. Germline CDR1 is SGHRS and CDR2 is YFSETQ. DNA for the CDR3: TGCGCCAGCAGCTCCTCAAAGGGACTAGCGGGGTACGAGCAGTACTTC. It codes for CASSSSKGLAGYEQYF.

The chain employs TRBV28 and TRBJ2-7, with 9 nucleotides matching TRBD2. Unmatched junction bases numbered 4, after V lost 10 bases and J lost 0 bases. CDR1 and CDR2 from the germline V gene are MDHEN and SYDVKM. CDR3 size: 13 residues. As DNA, the CDR3 is TGTGCCATCAGGACTAGCGCCTCCTACGAGCAGTACTTC. It specifies CAIRTSASYEQYF.

The V call is TRBV16, the J call TRBJ1-1, with D unclear. Between the trimmed V and J ends, which lost 4 bases and 0 bases, there was a span of 9 bases. The CDR3 is 14 amino acids. Germline loops: CDR1 KGHSY, CDR2 FQNENV. CDR3 DNA: TGTGCCAGCAGCCTAAATACTTTGAACACTGAAGCTTTCTTT. This gives the protein CASSLNTLNTEAFF.

In DNA, the CDR3 is TGTGCCAGCAGTCCTCTTTGGAGACAGGGGGCCACTGAAGCTTTCTTT. This gives the protein CASSPLWRQGATEAFF. V gene TRBV28 combines with J gene TRBJ1-1, with 10 positions matching TRBD1. Germline lookup yields CDR1 MDHEN and CDR2 SYDVKM. CDR3 length: 16 amino acids. J lost 4 bases, V lost 5 bases, and 10 bases had no gene match.

This clone was counted once. The chain combines TRBV6-6 with TRBJ1-1; D is unclear. CDR3 length: 13 amino acids. Trimming took off 2 bases at V and 4 bases at J, with 8 bases between the two ends. The germline V gene encodes CDR1 MNHNY and CDR2 SVGAGI (reference sequence). CDR3 amino acids: CASSYREGTEAFF. The CDR3 DNA sequence: TGTGCCAGCAGTTACAGGGAGGGCACTGAAGCTTTCTTT.

In its sample, this clone was seen a few times. This chain connects TRBV28 to TRBJ2-2; the D gene is possibly TRBD1 (6 bases). V lost 4 bases and J lost 1, with 10 bases in between. The CDR3 spans 15 residues. CDR1 is MDHEN, CDR2 SYDVKM, per germline. The CDR3 spells CASSSLGQNTGELFF. In DNA form, the CDR3 reads TGTGCCAGCAGTTCGTTGGGACAGAACACCGGGGAGCTGTTTTTT.

The V gene is TRBV4-1, the J gene TRBJ2-7; no clear D. The germline V gene encodes CDR1 MGHRA and CDR2 YSYEKL. The CDR3 loop spans 13 amino acids. V lost 4 bases and J lost 3, with 10 bases in between. CDR3 nucleotides: TGCGCCAGCAGCCGTATACTCGACTACGAGCAGTACTTC. Encoded protein: CASSRILDYEQYF.